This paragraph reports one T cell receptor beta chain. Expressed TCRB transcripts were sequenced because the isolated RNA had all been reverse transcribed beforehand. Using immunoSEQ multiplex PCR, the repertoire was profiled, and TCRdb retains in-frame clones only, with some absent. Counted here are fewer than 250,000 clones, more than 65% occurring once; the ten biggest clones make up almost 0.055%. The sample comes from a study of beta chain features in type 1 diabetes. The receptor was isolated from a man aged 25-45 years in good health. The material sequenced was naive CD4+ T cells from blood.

CDR3 amino acids: CATSTGSTDTQYF. Here the CDR3 DNA reads TGTGCCACCTCAACAGGGTCCACAGATACGCAGTATTTT. The gene calls are TRBV15 and TRBJ2-3, with D possibly matching TRBD1 (6 bases). The CDR3 has 13 amino acids. The V end lost 8 bases, the J end lost 2 bases, and 11 bases lay between the germline ends. Germline CDR1 LNHNV, CDR2 YYDKDF (reference sequence). Drawing the rest from reference TRBV15 and TRBJ2-3, the complete variable domain is DAMVIQNPRYQVTQFGKPVTLSCSQTLNHNVMYWYQQKSSQAPKLLFHYYDKDFNNEADTPDNFQSRRPNTSFCFLDIRSPGLGDTAMYLCATSTGSTDTQYFGPGTRLTVL.